This T cell receptor (beta chain) is drawn from a study of shared clonotypes between healthy human individuals. TCRdb keeps only in-frame clones here, not all; method: immunoSEQ multiplex PCR. The repertoire consists of 2 million to 3 million clones, with more than 85% occurring once and the leading ten covering roughly 0.39%. The CDR3 is 12 amino acids. The V end was cut by 1 base, the J end by 9 bases, with 7 bases between. Germline CDR1 is MGHDK and CDR2 is SYGVNS. The rearrangement links TRBV25-1 to TRBJ2-1, with D uncertain. The receptor comes from a man aged 18 to 29 in good health. Some clones in this sample may be carry-over from other donors' samples. Sequences were obtained from naive CD4+ T cells from PBMCs. Subset meaning: CD45RA+ positively selected. CDR3: CASSESIPEQFF. In DNA, the CDR3 is TGTGCCAGCAGTGAATCTATTCCTGAGCAGTTCTTC. The variable domain in full, with the rest retrieved from reference TRBV25-1 and TRBJ2-1, is EADIYQTPRYLVIGTGKKITLECSQTMGHDKMYWYQQDPGMELHLIHYSYGVNSTEKGDLSSESTVSRIRTEHFPLTLESARPSHTSQYLCASSESIPEQFFGPGTRLTVL.